A single T cell receptor (beta chain) is shown here with its context. This record belongs to a study of blood T cell repertoires in COVID-19. Study context: Nucleic acid was either cDNA or gDNA, and it came from T cells, B-cell-depleted T cells, or PBMCs.

Data came from immunoSEQ multiplex PCR; TCRdb stores just in-frame clones and leaves some out. The sample records 240,000 or so clones, roughly 87% being singletons. V dropped 1 base and J dropped 5; count of bases not matched to a gene: 5. CDR3 length equals 16 residues. CDR1 is LGHNA, CDR2 YNFKEQ, per germline. The sequence was collected from a man aged 55-75 years who had recovered from COVID-19. This chain uses TRBV4-2 with TRBJ2-1; 10 nucleotides match TRBD2. Sample: peripheral blood. CDR3 bases: TGTGCCAGCAGCCAAGCTAGCGGGGGACGGGACAATGAGCAGTTCTTC. This translates into CASSQASGGRDNEQFF.